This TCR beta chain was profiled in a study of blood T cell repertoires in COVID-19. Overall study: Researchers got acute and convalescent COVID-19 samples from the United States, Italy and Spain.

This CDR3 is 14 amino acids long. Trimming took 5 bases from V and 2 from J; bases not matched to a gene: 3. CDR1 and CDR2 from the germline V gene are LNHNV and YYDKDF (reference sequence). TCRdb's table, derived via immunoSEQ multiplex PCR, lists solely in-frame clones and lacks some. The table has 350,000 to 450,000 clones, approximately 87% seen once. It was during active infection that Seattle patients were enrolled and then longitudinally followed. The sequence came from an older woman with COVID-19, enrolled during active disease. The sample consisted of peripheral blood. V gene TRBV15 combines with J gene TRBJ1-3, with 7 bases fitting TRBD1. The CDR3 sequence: CATSRDSAGNTIYF. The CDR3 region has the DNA TGTGCCACCAGCCGGGACAGTGCTGGAAACACCATATATTTT.